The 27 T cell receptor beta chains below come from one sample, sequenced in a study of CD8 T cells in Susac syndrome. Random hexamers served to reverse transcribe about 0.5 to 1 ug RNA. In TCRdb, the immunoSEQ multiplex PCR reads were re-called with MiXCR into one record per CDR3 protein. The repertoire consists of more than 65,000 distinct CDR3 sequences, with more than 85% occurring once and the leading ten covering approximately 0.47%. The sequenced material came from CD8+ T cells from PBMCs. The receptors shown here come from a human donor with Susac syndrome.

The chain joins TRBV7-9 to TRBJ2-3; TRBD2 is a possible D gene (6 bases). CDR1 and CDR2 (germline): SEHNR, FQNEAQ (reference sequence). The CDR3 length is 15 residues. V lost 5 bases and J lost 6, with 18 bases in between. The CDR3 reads CASSAPGGGGDTQYF. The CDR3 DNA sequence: TGTGCCAGCAGCGCGCCCGGGGGAGGAGGCGATACGCAGTATTTT.

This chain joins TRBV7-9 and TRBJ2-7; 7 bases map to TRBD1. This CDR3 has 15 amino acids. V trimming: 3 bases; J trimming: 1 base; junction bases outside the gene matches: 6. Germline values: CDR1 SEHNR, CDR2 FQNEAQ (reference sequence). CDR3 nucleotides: TGTGCCAGCAGCTTGATTCGGACAGGTTCCTACGAGCAGTACTTC. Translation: CASSLIRTGSYEQYF.

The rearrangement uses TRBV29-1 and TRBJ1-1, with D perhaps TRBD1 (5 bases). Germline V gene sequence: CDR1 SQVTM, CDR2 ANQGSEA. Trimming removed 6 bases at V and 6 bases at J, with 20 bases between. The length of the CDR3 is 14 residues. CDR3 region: CSVVGGLILAEAFF. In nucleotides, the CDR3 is TGCAGCGTCGTTGGGGGGTTAATTCTTGCTGAAGCTTTCTTT.

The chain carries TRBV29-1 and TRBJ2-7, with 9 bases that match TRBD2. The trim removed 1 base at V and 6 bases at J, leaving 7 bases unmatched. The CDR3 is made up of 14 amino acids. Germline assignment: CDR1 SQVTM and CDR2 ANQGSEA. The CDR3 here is CSVEGAGGPGEQYF. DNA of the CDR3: TGCAGCGTTGAAGGGGCGGGAGGGCCTGGCGAGCAGTACTTC.

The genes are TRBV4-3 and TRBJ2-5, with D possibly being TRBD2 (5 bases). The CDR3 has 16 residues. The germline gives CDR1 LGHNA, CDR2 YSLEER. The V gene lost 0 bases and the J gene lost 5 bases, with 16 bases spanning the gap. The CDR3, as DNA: TGCGCCAGCAGCCAAGATATGCGGGTACTTGGCGAGACCCAGTACTTC. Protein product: CASSQDMRVLGETQYF.

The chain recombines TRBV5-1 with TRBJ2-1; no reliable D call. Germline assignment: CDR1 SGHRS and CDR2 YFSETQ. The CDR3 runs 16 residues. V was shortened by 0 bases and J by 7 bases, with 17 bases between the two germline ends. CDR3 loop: CASSLDDVAARNEQFF. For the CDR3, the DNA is TGCGCCAGCAGCTTGGACGATGTAGCCGCAAGAAATGAGCAGTTCTTC.

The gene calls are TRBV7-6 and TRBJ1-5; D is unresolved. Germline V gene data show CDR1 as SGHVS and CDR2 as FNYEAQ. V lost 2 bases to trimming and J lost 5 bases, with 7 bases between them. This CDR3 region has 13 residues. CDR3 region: CASSLSGDQPQHF. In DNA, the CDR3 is TGTGCCAGCAGCTTATCCGGGGATCAGCCCCAGCATTTT.

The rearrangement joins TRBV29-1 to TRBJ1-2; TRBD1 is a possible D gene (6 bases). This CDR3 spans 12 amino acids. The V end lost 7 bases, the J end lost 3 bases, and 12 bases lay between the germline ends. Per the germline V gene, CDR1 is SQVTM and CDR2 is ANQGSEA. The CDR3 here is CSANRDDYGYTF. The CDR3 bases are TGCAGCGCCAACAGGGACGACTATGGCTACACCTTC.

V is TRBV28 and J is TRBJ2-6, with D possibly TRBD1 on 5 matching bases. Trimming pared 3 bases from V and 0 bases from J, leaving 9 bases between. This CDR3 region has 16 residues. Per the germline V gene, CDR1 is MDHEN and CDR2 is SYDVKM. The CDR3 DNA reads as TGTGCCAGCAGTTTCGACAGTTACTCTGGGGCCAACGTCCTGACTTTC. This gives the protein CASSFDSYSGANVLTF. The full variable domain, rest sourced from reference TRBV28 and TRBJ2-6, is DVKVTQSSRYLVKRTGEKVFLECVQDMDHENMFWYRQDPGLGLRLIYFSYDVKMKEKGDIPEGYSVSREKKERFSLILESASTNQTSMYLCASSFDSYSGANVLTFGAGSRLTVL.

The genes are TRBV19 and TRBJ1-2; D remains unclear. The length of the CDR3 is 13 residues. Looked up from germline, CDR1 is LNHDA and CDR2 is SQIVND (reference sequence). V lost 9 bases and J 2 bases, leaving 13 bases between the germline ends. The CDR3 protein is CASLLDVNYGYTF. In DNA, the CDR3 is TGTGCCAGCCTCCTGGATGTCAACTATGGCTACACCTTC.

The DNA for the CDR3 is TGTGCCAGCAGCTTGTGGCCGGGGGTGACCGAGACCCAGTACTTC. This gives the protein CASSLWPGVTETQYF. The chain combines TRBV5-6 with TRBJ2-5, with D maybe TRBD2 (6 bases). V lost 1 base and J 5 bases, leaving 15 bases between the germline ends. The CDR3 length is 15 residues. CDR1 is SGHDT and CDR2 is YYEEEE in the germline V gene.

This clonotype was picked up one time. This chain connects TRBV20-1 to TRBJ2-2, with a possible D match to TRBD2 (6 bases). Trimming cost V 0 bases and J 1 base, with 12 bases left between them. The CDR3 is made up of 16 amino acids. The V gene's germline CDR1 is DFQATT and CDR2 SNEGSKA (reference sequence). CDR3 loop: CSARDIREWNTGELFF. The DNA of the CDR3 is TGCAGTGCTAGAGATATACGGGAGTGGAACACCGGGGAGCTGTTTTTT.

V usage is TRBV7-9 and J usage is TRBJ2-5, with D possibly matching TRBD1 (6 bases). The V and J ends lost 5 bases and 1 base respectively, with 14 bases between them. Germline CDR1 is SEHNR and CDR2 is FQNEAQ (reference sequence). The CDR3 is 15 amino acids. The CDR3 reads CASSPTYRAQETQYF. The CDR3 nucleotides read TGTGCCAGCAGCCCGACCTACAGGGCCCAAGAGACCCAGTACTTC.

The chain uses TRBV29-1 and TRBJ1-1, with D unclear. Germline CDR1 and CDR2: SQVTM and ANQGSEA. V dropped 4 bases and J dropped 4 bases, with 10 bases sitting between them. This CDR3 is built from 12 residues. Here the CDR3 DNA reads TGCAGCGTTGGGACTGAGACCACTGAAGCTTTCTTT. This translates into CSVGTETTEAFF.

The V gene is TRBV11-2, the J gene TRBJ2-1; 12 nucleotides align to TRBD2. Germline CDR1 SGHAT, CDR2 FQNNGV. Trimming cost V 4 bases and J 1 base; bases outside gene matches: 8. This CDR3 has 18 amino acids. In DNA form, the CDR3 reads TGTGCCAGCAGCTCTTCAAGGACTAGCGGGAATTCCTACAATGAGCAGTTCTTC. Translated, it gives CASSSSRTSGNSYNEQFF.

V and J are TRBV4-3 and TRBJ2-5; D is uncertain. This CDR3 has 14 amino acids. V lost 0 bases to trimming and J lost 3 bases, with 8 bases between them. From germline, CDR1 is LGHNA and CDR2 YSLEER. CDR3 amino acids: CASSQDGLKETQYF. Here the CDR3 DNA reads TGCGCCAGCAGCCAAGATGGGCTAAAAGAGACCCAGTACTTC.

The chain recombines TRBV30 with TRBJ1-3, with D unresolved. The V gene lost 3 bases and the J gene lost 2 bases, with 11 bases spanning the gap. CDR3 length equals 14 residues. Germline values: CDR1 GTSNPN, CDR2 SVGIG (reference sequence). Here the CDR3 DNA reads TGTGCCTGGAGGGGGTATAAGACTGGAAACACCATATATTTT. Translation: CAWRGYKTGNTIYF.

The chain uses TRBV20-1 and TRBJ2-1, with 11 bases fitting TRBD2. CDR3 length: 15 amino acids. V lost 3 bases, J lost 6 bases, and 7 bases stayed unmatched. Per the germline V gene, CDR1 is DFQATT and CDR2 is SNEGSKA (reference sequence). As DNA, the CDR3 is TGCAGTGCTAGTCAAACTAGCGGGAGTGGCAATGAGCAGTTCTTC. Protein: CSASQTSGSGNEQFF.

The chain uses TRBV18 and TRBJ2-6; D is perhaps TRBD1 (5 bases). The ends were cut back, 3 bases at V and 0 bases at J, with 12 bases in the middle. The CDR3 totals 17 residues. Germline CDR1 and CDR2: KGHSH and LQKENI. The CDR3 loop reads CASSPLSQDSGANVLTF. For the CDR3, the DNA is TGTGCCAGCTCACCTCTTTCACAGGACTCTGGGGCCAACGTCCTGACTTTC.

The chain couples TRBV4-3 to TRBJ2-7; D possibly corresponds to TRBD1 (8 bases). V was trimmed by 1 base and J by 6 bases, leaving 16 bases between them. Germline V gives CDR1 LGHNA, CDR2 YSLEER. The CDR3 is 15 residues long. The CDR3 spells CASSQGTGSGGEQYF. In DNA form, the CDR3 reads TGCGCCAGCAGCCAAGGGACAGGGTCGGGGGGCGAGCAGTACTTC.

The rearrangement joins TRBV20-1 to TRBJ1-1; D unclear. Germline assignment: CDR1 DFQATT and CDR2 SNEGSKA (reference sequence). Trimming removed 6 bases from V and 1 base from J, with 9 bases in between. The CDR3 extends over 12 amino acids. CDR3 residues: CSAIDENTEAFF. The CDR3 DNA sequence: TGCAGTGCCATCGACGAGAACACTGAAGCTTTCTTT.

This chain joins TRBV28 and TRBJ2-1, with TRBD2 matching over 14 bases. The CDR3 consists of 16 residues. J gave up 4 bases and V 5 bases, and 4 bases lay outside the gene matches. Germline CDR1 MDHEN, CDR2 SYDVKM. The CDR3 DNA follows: TGTGCCAGCAGTCCGGGACTAGCGGGAGAATACAATGAGCAGTTCTTC. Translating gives CASSPGLAGEYNEQFF.

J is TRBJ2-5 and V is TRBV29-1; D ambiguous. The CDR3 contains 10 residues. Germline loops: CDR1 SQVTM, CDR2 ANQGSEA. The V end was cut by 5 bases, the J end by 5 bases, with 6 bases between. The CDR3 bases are TGCAGCGTTTTTGGGGAGACCCAGTACTTC. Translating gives CSVFGETQYF.

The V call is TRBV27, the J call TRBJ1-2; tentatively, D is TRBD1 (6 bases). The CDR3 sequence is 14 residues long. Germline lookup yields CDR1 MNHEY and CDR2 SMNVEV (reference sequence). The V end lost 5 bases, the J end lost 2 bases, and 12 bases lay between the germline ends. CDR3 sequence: CASSPGGQNYGYTF. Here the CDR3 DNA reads TGTGCCAGCAGTCCAGGCGGACAGAACTATGGCTACACCTTC.

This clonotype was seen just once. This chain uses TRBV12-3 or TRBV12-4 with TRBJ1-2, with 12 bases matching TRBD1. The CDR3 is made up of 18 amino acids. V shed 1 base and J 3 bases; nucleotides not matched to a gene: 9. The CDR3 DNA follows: TGTGCCAGCAGTTTAGGGGGGGGGACAGGGGGCATATACTATGGCTACACCTTC. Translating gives CASSLGGGTGGIYYGYTF.

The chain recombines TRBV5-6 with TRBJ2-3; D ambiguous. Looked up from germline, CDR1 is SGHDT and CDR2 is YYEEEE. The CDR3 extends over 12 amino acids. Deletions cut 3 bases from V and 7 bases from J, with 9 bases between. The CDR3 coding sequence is TGTGCCAGCAGCTCGCAGTCAAATACGCAGTATTTT. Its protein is CASSSQSNTQYF.

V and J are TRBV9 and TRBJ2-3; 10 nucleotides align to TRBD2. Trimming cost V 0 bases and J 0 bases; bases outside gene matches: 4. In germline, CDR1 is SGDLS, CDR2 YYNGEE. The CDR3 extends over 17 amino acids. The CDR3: CASSVDSGRSSTDTQYF. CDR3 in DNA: TGTGCCAGCAGCGTAGATAGCGGGAGGAGCAGCACAGATACGCAGTATTTT. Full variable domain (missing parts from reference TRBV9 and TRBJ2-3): DSGVTQTPKHLITATGQRVTLRCSPRSGDLSVYWYQQSLDQGLQFLIQYYNGEERAKGNILERFSAQQFPDLHSELNLSSLELGDSALYFCASSVDSGRSSTDTQYFGPGTRLTVL.